The 3 T cell receptor beta chains below were found in one sample sequenced in a study of beta chain features in type 1 diabetes. Findings and caveats of the study: Moderate yet significant TCRB CDR3 shortening was seen in Type 1 diabetes patients in all four CD4+ subsets.

These receptors have no identified antigens. Expressed TCRB transcripts were sequenced after all isolated RNA was converted to cDNA. The table came from immunoSEQ multiplex PCR; TCRdb's copy has only in-frame clones and leaves some out. The sample shows fewer than 450,000 clones, roughly 14% of them seen only once. The sequenced sample consisted of naive CD4+ T cells from blood. The receptors stem from a woman younger than 30 with type 1 diabetes.

For the CDR3, the DNA is TGCGCCAGCAGCCAAGCTACTAATCTGCCATCGAAGCAGTTCTTC. Residues: CASSQATNLPSKQFF. The chain has TRBV4-1 and TRBJ2-1, with D hard to call. The CDR3 totals 15 residues. The V end was cut by 1 base, the J end by 11 bases, with 18 bases between. Germline V lookup: CDR1 MGHRA, CDR2 YSYEKL.

This clone has a handful of counts. The V and J genes are TRBV25-1 and TRBJ1-5; D gene unclear. The V and J ends lost 0 bases and 4 bases respectively, with 4 bases between them. Germline loops: CDR1 MGHDK, CDR2 SYGVNS. CDR3 size: 13 residues. The CDR3 loop reads CASSEYGNQPQHF. The CDR3 DNA reads as TGTGCCAGCAGTGAATACGGGAATCAGCCCCAGCATTTT.

This clone was recorded a few times. J is TRBJ2-5 and V is TRBV30; D unclear. The CDR3 runs 12 residues. V gave up 0 bases and J gave up 5 bases, with 7 bases separating them. Germline V lookup: CDR1 GTSNPN, CDR2 SVGIG (reference sequence). CDR3 DNA: TGTGCCTGGAGTGTACTGGTGGAGACCCAGTACTTC. Translating gives CAWSVLVETQYF. Drawing the rest from reference TRBV30 and TRBJ2-5, the complete variable domain is SQTIHQWPATLVQPVGSPLSLECTVEGTSNPNLYWYRQAAGRGLQLLFYSVGIGQISSEVPQNLSASRPQDRQFILSSKKLLLSDSGFYLCAWSVLVETQYFGPGTRLLVL.